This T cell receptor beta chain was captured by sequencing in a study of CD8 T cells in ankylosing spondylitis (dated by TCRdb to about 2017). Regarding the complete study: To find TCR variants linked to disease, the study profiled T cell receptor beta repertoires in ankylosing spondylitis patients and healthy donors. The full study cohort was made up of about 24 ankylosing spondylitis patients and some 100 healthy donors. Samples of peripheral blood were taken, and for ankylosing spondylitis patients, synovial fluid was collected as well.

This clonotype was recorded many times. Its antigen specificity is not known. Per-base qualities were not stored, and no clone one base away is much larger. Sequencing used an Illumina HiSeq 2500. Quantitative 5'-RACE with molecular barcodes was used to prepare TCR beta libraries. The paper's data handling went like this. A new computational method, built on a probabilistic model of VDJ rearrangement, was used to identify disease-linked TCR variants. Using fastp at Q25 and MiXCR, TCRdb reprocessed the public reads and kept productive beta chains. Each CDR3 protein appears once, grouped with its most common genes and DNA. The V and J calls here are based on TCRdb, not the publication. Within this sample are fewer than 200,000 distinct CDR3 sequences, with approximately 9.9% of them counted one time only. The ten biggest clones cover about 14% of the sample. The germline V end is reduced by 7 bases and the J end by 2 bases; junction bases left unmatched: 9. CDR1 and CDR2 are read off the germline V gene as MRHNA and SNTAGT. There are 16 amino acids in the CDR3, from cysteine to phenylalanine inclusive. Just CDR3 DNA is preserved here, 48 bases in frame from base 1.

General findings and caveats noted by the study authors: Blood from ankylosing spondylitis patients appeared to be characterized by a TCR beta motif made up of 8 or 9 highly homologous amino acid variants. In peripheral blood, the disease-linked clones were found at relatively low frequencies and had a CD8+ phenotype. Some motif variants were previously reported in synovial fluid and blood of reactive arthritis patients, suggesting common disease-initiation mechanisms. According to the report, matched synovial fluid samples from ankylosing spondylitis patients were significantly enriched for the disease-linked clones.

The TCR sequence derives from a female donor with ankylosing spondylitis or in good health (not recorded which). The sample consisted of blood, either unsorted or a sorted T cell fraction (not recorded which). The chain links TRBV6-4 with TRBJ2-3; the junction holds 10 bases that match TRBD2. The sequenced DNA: TGTGCCAGCACTAGAGCGGGAGGGCCTCTCACAGATACGCAGTATTTT. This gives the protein CASTRAGGPLTDTQYF.